The entry that follows covers one T cell receptor (beta chain) sequence. These data originate in a study of blood T cell repertoires in COVID-19. The length of the CDR3 is 16 residues. Germline-derived CDR1 and CDR2 are SGHAT and FQNNGV. The V segment lost 7 bases and the J segment 0 bases; nucleotides outside the gene matches: 10. Source study methods: Amplification from reference gene primers served as the basis for estimated nucleated cell counts. The repertoire was sequenced with immunoSEQ multiplex PCR; TCRdb's copy has only in-frame clones and lacks some. Clone size and the V and J calls come from that table; the DNA yielded D and trimming. The table records approximately 170,000 clones, approximately 80% of them present only once.

The V gene is TRBV11-2, the J gene TRBJ2-3, with 7 nucleotides matching TRBD2. The source is a man aged 65-85 years who had recovered from COVID-19. Input material: peripheral blood. For the CDR3, the DNA is TGTGCCAGCACATTAGGGGCTAGCGGCAGCACAGATACGCAGTATTTT. Protein product: CASTLGASGSTDTQYF.